This T cell receptor beta chain was profiled in a study of regulatory T cells in long-lasting Graves disease. Regarding the study as a whole: Examination was confined to peripheral blood, excluding thyroid tissue.

V dropped 3 bases and J dropped 5 bases, with 8 bases sitting between them. The CDR3 runs to 11 residues. Germline V gene data show CDR1 as DFQATT and CDR2 as SNEGSKA (reference sequence). Building of the TCR beta libraries involved iRepertoire HTBI primers and Arm-PCR of CDR3 regions. TCRdb re-called the multiplex PCR reads through MiXCR, storing one row per CDR3 protein. Of around 500,000 distinct CDR3 sequences in the sample, roughly 14% were seen once. Time point indicated: newly diagnosed GD, antithyroid drugs for less than 3 months. The TCR library was made from RNA that had been extracted from PBMCs in TRIzol. This clonotype was seen at least ten times. Its antigen is unknown. The same data also contributed to another study, on T cells in Graves' hyperthyroidism and ophthalmopathy. Per that paper: Orbital computed tomography, thyroid ultrasound, serum thyroxine and TRAb, and clinical symptoms together informed the diagnoses. Using the HTBI primer set, a first-round RT-PCR was run on the TCR CDR3.

The receptor comes from a man aged 30-40 years with Graves disease. Material: peripheral blood mononuclear cells (PBMCs), obtained at new diagnosis, from a patient treated with antithyroid drugs. The genes are TRBV20-1 and TRBJ2-7; no clear D. The CDR3 spells CSASWSHEQYF. The CDR3 coding sequence is TGCAGTGCTAGTTGGTCCCACGAGCAGTACTTC.